The T cell receptor beta chain under discussion was sequenced for a study of blood T cell repertoires in COVID-19. Turning to the study itself: Material from acute and convalescent COVID-19 was sourced from the United States, Italy and Spain. The cDNA or gDNA used as material had been derived from T cells, B-cell-depleted T cells, or PBMCs.

Germline lookup yields CDR1 SGHAT and CDR2 FQDESV (reference sequence). V was clipped by 4 bases and J by 7 bases; unmatched bases: 7. This CDR3 has 14 amino acids. Per the authors' pipeline: Reference gene primer amplification gave estimated nucleated cell counts. Clones were sequenced by immunoSEQ multiplex PCR, and TCRdb holds only the in-frame ones, with some missing. V, J and clone size reflect that table, while D and trimming were determined from the DNA. The sample holds about 38,000 clones, about 87% seen once. The sample was peripheral blood. The chain employs TRBV11-1 and TRBJ1-2; 9 bases align to TRBD1. The clonotype originates from a man in his forties or fifties with active or convalescent COVID-19. The CDR3, as DNA: TGTGCCAGCAGCTCCGGACAGGGGCCCAGTGGCTACACCTTC. Translating it yields CASSSGQGPSGYTF.